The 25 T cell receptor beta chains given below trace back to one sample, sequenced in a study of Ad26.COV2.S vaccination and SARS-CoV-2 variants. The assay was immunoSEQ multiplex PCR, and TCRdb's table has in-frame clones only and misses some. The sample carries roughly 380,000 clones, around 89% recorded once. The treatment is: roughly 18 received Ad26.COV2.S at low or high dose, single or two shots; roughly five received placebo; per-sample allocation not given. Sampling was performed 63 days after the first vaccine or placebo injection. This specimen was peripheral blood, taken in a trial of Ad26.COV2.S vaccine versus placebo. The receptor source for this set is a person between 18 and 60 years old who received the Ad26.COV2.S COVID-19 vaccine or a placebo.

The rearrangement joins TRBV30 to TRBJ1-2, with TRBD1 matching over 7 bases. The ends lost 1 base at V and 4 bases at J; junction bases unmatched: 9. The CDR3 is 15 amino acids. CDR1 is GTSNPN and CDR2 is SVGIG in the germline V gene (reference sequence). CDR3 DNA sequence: TGTGCCTGGAGTGCTTCATTCCGGGACAGCTATGGCTACACCTTC. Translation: CAWSASFRDSYGYTF.

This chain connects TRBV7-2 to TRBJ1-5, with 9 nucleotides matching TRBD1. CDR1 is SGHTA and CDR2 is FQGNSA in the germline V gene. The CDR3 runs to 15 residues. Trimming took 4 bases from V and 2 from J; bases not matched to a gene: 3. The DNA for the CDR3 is TGTGCCAGCAGCTCACAGGGGGCGGGCAATCAGCCCCAGCATTTT. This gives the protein CASSSQGAGNQPQHF.

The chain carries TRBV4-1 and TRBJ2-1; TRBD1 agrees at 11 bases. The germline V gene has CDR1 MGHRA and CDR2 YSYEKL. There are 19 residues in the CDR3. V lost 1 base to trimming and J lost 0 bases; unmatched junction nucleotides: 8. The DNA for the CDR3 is TGCGCCAGCAGCCAAGGCCTAGCCGGGACAGGGGGCTCCTACAATGAGCAGTTCTTC. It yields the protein CASSQGLAGTGGSYNEQFF.

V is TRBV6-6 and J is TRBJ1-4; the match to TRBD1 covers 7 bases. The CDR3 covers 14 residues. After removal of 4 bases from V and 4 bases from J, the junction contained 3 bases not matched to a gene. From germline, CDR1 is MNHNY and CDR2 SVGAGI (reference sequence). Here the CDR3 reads CASSSTGINEKLFF. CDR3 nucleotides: TGTGCCAGCAGTTCGACAGGGATTAATGAAAAACTGTTTTTT.

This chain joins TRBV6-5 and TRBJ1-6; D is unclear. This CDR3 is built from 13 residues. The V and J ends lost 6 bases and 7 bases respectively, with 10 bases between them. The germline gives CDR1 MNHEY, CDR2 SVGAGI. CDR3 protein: CASSNRGNSPLHF. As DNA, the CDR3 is TGTGCCAGCAGCAACAGAGGGAATTCACCCCTCCACTTT.

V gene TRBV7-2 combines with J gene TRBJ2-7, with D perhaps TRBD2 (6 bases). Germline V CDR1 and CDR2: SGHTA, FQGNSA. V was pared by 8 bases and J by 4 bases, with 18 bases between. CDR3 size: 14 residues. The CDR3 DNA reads TGTGCCAGCCGAAGGAGGGGAAATGGGTACGAGCAGTACTTC. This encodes CASRRRGNGYEQYF. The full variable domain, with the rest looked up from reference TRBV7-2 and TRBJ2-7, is GAGVSQSPSNKVTEKGKDVELRCDPISGHTALYWYRQSLGQGLEFLIYFQGNSAPDKSGLPSDRFSAERTGGSVSTLTIQRTQQEDSAVYLCASRRRGNGYEQYFGPGTRLTVT.

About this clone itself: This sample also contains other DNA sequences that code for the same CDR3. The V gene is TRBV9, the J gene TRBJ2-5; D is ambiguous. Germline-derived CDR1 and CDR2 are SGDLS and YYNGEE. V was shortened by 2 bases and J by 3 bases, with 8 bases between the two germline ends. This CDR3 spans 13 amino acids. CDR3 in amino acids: CASSVGGEETQYF. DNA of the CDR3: TGTGCCAGCAGCGTTGGTGGTGAAGAGACCCAGTACTTC.

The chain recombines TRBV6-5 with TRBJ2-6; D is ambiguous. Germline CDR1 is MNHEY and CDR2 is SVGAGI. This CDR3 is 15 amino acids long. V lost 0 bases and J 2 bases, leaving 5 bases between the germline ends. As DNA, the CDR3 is TGTGCCAGCAGTTACTCCCGGGCTGGGGCCAACGTCCTGACTTTC. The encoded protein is CASSYSRAGANVLTF.

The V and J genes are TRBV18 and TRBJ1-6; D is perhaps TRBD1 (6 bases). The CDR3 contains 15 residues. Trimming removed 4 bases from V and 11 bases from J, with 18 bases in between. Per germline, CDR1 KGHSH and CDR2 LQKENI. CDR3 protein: CASSQGQGLATPLHF. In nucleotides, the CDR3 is TGTGCCAGCTCACAGGGGCAGGGGCTAGCGACACCCCTCCACTTT.

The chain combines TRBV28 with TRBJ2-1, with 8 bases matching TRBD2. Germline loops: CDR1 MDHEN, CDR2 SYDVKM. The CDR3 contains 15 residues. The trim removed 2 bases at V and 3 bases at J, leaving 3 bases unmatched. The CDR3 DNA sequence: TGTGCCAGCAGTTTAGCGGGGGGCCGCTACAATGAGCAGTTCTTC. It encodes CASSLAGGRYNEQFF.

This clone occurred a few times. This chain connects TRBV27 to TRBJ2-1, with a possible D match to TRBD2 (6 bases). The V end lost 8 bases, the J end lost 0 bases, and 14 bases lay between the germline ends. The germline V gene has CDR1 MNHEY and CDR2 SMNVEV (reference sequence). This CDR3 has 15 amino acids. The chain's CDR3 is CASGGTGSSYNEQFF. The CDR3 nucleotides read TGTGCCAGCGGAGGGACTGGGAGCTCCTACAATGAGCAGTTCTTC.

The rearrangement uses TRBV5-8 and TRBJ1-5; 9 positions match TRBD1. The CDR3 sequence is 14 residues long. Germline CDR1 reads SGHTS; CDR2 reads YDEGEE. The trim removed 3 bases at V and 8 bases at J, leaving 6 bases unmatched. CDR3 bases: TGTGCCAGCAGCTGGACAGGGGATGATAAGCCCCAGCATTTT. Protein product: CASSWTGDDKPQHF.

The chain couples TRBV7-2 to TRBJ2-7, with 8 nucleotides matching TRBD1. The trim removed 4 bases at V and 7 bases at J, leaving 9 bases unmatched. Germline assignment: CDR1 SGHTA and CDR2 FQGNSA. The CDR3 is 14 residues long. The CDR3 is CASSYTQGAREQYF. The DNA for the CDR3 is TGTGCCAGCAGCTACACCCAGGGGGCGAGGGAGCAGTACTTC. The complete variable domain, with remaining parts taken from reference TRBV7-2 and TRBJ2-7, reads GAGVSQSPSNKVTEKGKDVELRCDPISGHTALYWYRQSLGQGLEFLIYFQGNSAPDKSGLPSDRFSAERTGGSVSTLTIQRTQQEDSAVYLCASSYTQGAREQYFGPGTRLTVT.

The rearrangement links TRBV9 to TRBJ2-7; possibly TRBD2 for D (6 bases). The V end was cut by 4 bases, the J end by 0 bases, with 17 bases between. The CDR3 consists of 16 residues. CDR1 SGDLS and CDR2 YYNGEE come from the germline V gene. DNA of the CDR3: TGTGCCAGCAGCAACCCTAGGGGACTGAGCTCCTACGAGCAGTACTTC. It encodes CASSNPRGLSSYEQYF.

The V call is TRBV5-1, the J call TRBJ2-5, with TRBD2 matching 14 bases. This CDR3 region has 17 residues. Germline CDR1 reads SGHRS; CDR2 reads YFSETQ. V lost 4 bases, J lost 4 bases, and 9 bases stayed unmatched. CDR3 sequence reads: CASSPPTSGGAVETQYF. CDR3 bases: TGCGCCAGCAGCCCACCGACTAGCGGGGGGGCCGTAGAGACCCAGTACTTC.

The chain's CDR3 is CASSPYRGQETQYF. The CDR3 DNA is TGTGCCAGCAGCCCTTACAGGGGGCAAGAGACCCAGTACTTC. This chain links TRBV5-4 with TRBJ2-5; 8 positions match TRBD1. In germline, CDR1 is SGHNT, CDR2 YYREEE (reference sequence). V shed 4 bases, J shed 2 bases, and the junction held 4 bases outside the gene matches. CDR3 length: 14 amino acids.

The CDR3: CASSRGPYEQYF. CDR3 bases: TGTGCCAGCAGCAGGGGGCCCTACGAGCAGTACTTC. V gene TRBV6-5 combines with J gene TRBJ2-7; 8 nucleotides match TRBD1. This CDR3 spans 12 amino acids. V shed 6 bases, J shed 2 bases, and the junction held 0 bases outside the gene matches. Per germline, CDR1 MNHEY and CDR2 SVGAGI.

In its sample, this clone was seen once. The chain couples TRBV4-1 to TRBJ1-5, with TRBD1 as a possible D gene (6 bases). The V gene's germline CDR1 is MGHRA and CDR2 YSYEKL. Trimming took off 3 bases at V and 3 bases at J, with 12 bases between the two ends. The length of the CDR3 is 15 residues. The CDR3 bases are TGCGCCAGCAGCCACGAGGACAGACCCAATCAGCCCCAGCATTTT. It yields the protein CASSHEDRPNQPQHF.

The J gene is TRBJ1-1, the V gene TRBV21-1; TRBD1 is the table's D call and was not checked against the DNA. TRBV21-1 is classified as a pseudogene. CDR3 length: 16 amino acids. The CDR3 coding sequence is TGTGCCAGCAGCTCCACCGGGGGACAGAGAAACACTGAAGCTTTCTTT. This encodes CASSSTGGQRNTEAFF.

In nucleotides, the CDR3 is TGTGCCAGCAGCGTAGGGCTGGTGACTCGGACTGAAGCTTTCTTT. Amino acids: CASSVGLVTRTEAFF. The chain uses TRBV9 and TRBJ1-1; D remains unclear. Germline CDR1 and CDR2: SGDLS and YYNGEE. CDR3 length: 15 residues. Trimming took 0 bases from V and 5 from J, leaving 14 bases between them.

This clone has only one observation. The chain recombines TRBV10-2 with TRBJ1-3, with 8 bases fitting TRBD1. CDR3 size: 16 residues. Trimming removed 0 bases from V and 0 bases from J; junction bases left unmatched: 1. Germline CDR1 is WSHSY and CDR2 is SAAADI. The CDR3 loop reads CASSESGQGSGNTIYF. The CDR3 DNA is TGCGCCAGCAGTGAGTCTGGACAGGGCTCTGGAAACACCATATATTTT.

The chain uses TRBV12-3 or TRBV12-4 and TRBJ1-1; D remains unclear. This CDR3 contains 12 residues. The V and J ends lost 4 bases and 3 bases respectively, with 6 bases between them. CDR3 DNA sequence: TGTGCCAGCAGTTCGGTTGACACTGAAGCTTTCTTT. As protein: CASSSVDTEAFF.

As DNA, the CDR3 is TGTGCCAGCAGCTTAACCCCTTTTGAATCAGGACTTACCACAGATACGCAGTATTTT. It encodes CASSLTPFESGLTTDTQYF. The chain has TRBV7-9 and TRBJ2-3; possibly TRBD2 for D (5 bases). The CDR3 has 19 residues. From germline, CDR1 is SEHNR and CDR2 FQNEAQ (reference sequence). Trimming took off 2 bases at V and 2 bases at J, with 23 bases between the two ends. The variable domain in full, with the rest retrieved from reference TRBV7-9 and TRBJ2-3, is DTGVSQNPRHKITKRGQNVTFRCDPISEHNRLYWYRQTLGQGPEFLTYFQNEAQLEKSRLLSDRFSAERPKGSFSTLEIQRTEQGDSAMYLCASSLTPFESGLTTDTQYFGPGTRLTVL.

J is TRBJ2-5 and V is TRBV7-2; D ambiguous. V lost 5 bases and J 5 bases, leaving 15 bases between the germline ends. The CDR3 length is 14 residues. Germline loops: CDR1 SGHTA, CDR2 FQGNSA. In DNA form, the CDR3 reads TGTGCCAGCAGCGATGACATACTCAGGGAGACCCAGTACTTC. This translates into CASSDDILRETQYF.

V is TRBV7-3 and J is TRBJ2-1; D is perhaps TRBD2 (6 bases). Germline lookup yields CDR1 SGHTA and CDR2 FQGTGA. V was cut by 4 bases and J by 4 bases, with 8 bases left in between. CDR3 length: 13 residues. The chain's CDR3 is CASSSAGYNEQFF. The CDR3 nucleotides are TGTGCCAGCAGCTCGGCGGGATACAATGAGCAGTTCTTC.